The entry below describes one T cell receptor (beta chain). Produced via immunoSEQ multiplex PCR; TCRdb's table is partial and in-frame only. Seen here are 150,000 to 200,000 clones, approximately 92% observed once, and the top ten hold 3.6%. V was cut by 6 bases and J by 12 bases, with 17 bases left in between. The CDR3 loop spans 13 amino acids. Germline V gives CDR1 MDHEN, CDR2 SYDVKM. This sample is drawn from a study of T cell responses to AZD1222 COVID-19 vaccine. Sequences were derived from peripheral blood, sampled 28 days after the second dose of the MenACWY control vaccine. The V and J genes are TRBV28 and TRBJ1-4, with a possible D match to TRBD1 (5 bases). The clonotype comes from an adult who received the MenACWY meningococcal vaccine as a control. CDR3 DNA sequence: TGTGCCAGCAGGCTGGGACGACCCACCCAACTGTTTTTT. This encodes CASRLGRPTQLFF. The whole variable domain, remainder taken from reference TRBV28 and TRBJ1-4, is DVKVTQSSRYLVKRTGEKVFLECVQDMDHENMFWYRQDPGLGLRLIYFSYDVKMKEKGDIPEGYSVSREKKERFSLILESASTNQTSMYLCASRLGRPTQLFFGSGTQLSVL.